This TCR beta chain was documented in a study of regulatory T cells in long-lasting Graves disease. Trimming pared 1 base from V and 5 bases from J, leaving 12 bases between. The CDR3 extends over 16 amino acids. Germline CDR1 reads SGHAT; CDR2 reads FQDESV (reference sequence). Library construction for TCR beta used iRepertoire HTBI primers and Arm-PCR of CDR3 regions. TCRdb itself ran the multiplex PCR reads through MiXCR, one entry per CDR3 protein. The sample has around 460,000 distinct CDR3 sequences; roughly 21% are singletons. Time point of the sample: persistent/refractory GD, antithyroid drugs over 5 years with positive TRAb. TCR sequences were obtained from RNA taken from PBMCs.

The specimen was peripheral blood mononuclear cells (PBMCs), collected when the disease was refractory, from a patient treated with antithyroid drugs. The chain combines TRBV11-1 with TRBJ2-6, with a tentative D call TRBD2 (6 bases). This TCR came from a female donor with Graves disease. CDR3 in DNA: TGTGCCAGCAGCTTAGGTCGCGGGGTTTGGGCCAACGTCCTGACTTTC. It codes for CASSLGRGVWANVLTF.